This T cell receptor (beta chain) was documented in a study of PD-1 blockade in classical Hodgkin lymphoma. Time point here: cycle 4 day 1 (C4D1), after around six weeks of nivolumab. All trial patients relapsed after autologous stem cell transplantation. Clones were read by immunoSEQ multiplex PCR, and TCRdb kept only the in-frame ones, dropping some. The sample holds about 47,000 clones; approximately 80% are singletons and the top ten take 19%. The CDR3 is 15 residues long. In germline, CDR1 is WSHSY, CDR2 SAAADI. Trimming took 6 bases from V and 2 from J; bases not matched to a gene: 7. Sequencing was performed on peripheral blood mononuclear cells (PBMCs), taken before the fourth cycle of nivolumab. The V call is TRBV10-2, the J call TRBJ2-5, with TRBD1 identical over 9 bases. This TCR was recovered from a human donor with classical Hodgkin lymphoma. Here the CDR3 reads CASSRLGQGQETQYF. CDR3 in DNA: TGCGCCAGCAGCCGCCTGGGACAGGGACAAGAGACCCAGTACTTC.